These 21 T cell receptor beta chains were sequenced from one sample in a study of T cell responses to AZD1222 COVID-19 vaccine. Sequencing used immunoSEQ multiplex PCR; TCRdb keeps in-frame clones, though not all of them. The sample comprises some 120,000 clones, about 85% of which are singletons, and under 4.5% rests with the top ten. Sequencing was performed on peripheral blood, taken on day 0 of AZD1222 vaccination. The source is an adult in good health.

CDR3 nucleotides: TGCGCCAGCAGCTTTGCGGGGACAGCTGGAAACACCATATATTTT. Translation gives CASSFAGTAGNTIYF. This chain joins TRBV5-1 and TRBJ1-3, with TRBD1 matching 7 bases. There are 15 residues in the CDR3. V lost 2 bases to trimming and J lost 2 bases; unmatched junction nucleotides: 4. Looked up from germline, CDR1 is SGHRS and CDR2 is YFSETQ.

This clone was seen once. V and J are TRBV2 and TRBJ2-7; D possibly corresponds to TRBD1 (6 bases). Trimming removed 6 bases at V and 5 bases at J, with 17 bases between. This CDR3 spans 14 amino acids. Germline-derived CDR1 and CDR2 are SNHLY and FYNNEI. In nucleotides, the CDR3 is TGTGCCAGCAGGCTTGGGCAGGGGAGCGACGAGCAGTACTTC. This encodes CASRLGQGSDEQYF.

The chain combines TRBV6-5 with TRBJ1-2, with D possibly matching TRBD1 (6 bases). CDR1 and CDR2 (germline): MNHEY, SVGAGI. The CDR3 spans 14 residues. V was clipped by 6 bases and J by 5 bases, with 16 bases between them. The CDR3 DNA reads as TGTGCCAGCAGCGTCGGAGGGGGAGTTTATGGCTACACCTTC. Residues: CASSVGGGVYGYTF.

This clone has a single count. The CDR3 sequence is CASSLKRTGELFF. The CDR3 DNA reads as TGTGCCAGCAGCTTAAAACGAACCGGGGAGCTGTTTTTT. The chain links TRBV7-3 to TRBJ2-2; D is ambiguous. The V and J ends lost 1 base and 5 bases respectively, with 5 bases between them. CDR3 length: 13 residues. CDR1 and CDR2 (germline): SGHTA, FQGTGA.

The chain combines TRBV27 with TRBJ2-7; D is unresolved. This CDR3 comprises 13 residues. The V end was cut by 6 bases, the J end by 0 bases, with 9 bases between. Germline loops: CDR1 MNHEY, CDR2 SMNVEV (reference sequence). CDR3 residues: CASSPLLSYEQYF. In DNA form, the CDR3 reads TGTGCCAGCAGCCCGCTACTCTCCTACGAGCAGTACTTC.

This clone was observed once. V and J are TRBV19 and TRBJ1-5; unclear D gene. The CDR3 spans 14 residues. The germline CDR1 and CDR2 sequences are LNHDA and SQIVND (reference sequence). Trimming took off 8 bases at V and 1 base at J, with 12 bases between the two ends. The CDR3 region is CASGPEVSNQPQHF. The CDR3 DNA is TGTGCCAGTGGACCGGAGGTAAGCAATCAGCCCCAGCATTTT.

The chain couples TRBV9 to TRBJ2-3; 8 nucleotides align to TRBD1. CDR1 is SGDLS and CDR2 is YYNGEE in the germline V gene. CDR3 length: 15 amino acids. V lost 4 bases, J lost 1 base, and 5 bases stayed unmatched. The CDR3 nucleotides read TGTGCCAGCAGCCCTCGACAGGGGCGCACAGATACGCAGTATTTT. Its translation is CASSPRQGRTDTQYF.

The CDR3: CASSGPGGETQYF. As DNA, the CDR3 is TGTGCCAGCAGCGGCCCGGGGGGAGAGACCCAGTACTTC. The chain uses TRBV11-2 and TRBJ2-5, with 7 bases lining up with TRBD2. V dropped 5 bases and J dropped 4; count of bases not matched to a gene: 4. The CDR3 covers 13 residues. Germline CDR1 reads SGHAT; CDR2 reads FQNNGV.

In DNA form, the CDR3 reads TGTGCCAGTAGTATCTCTTTGGGGTCAGATACGCAGTATTTT. It yields the protein CASSISLGSDTQYF. This chain connects TRBV19 to TRBJ2-3, with D uncertain. Between the trimmed V and J ends, which lost 3 bases and 4 bases, there was a span of 11 bases. The CDR3 consists of 14 residues. Germline CDR1 and CDR2: LNHDA and SQIVND (reference sequence).

The chain combines TRBV28 with TRBJ2-4; 12 nucleotides agree with TRBD2. The germline gives CDR1 MDHEN, CDR2 SYDVKM. The junction had 5 bases not matched to a gene; V was cut back by 5 bases and J by 0 bases. The CDR3 is 17 residues long. The CDR3 DNA reads as TGTGCCAGCAGTGAGACTAGCGGGAGTGAAGCCAAAAACATTCAGTACTTC. Translated: CASSETSGSEAKNIQYF. The full variable domain, completed using reference TRBV28 and TRBJ2-4, is DVKVTQSSRYLVKRTGEKVFLECVQDMDHENMFWYRQDPGLGLRLIYFSYDVKMKEKGDIPEGYSVSREKKERFSLILESASTNQTSMYLCASSETSGSEAKNIQYFGAGTRLSVL.

The genes are TRBV5-1 and TRBJ2-5; D tentatively fits TRBD1 or TRBD2 (5 bases each). V was cut by 4 bases and J by 4 bases, with 23 bases left in between. Germline CDR1 reads SGHRS; CDR2 reads YFSETQ. This CDR3 is built from 17 residues. This chain's CDR3 is CASSPGMGSRGPETQYF. The CDR3 DNA sequence: TGCGCCAGCAGCCCTGGCATGGGGAGCCGGGGCCCAGAGACCCAGTACTTC.

The chain carries TRBV11-1 and TRBJ2-7; D is perhaps TRBD2 (7 bases). The CDR3 consists of 14 residues. V gave up 4 bases and J gave up 5 bases, with 15 bases separating them. CDR1 is SGHAT and CDR2 is FQDESV in the germline V gene (reference sequence). CDR3: CASSSRGGLDEQYF. The DNA for the CDR3 is TGTGCCAGCAGCTCAAGGGGGGGCTTGGACGAGCAGTACTTC. The full variable domain, with the rest looked up from reference TRBV11-1 and TRBJ2-7, is EAEVAQSPRYKITEKSQAVAFWCDPISGHATLYWYRQILGQGPELLVQFQDESVVDDSQLPKDRFSAERLKGVDSTLKIQPAELGDSAMYLCASSSRGGLDEQYFGPGTRLTVT.

This chain uses TRBV29-1 with TRBJ2-3; 7 positions match TRBD2. The CDR3 runs to 12 residues. CDR1 and CDR2 from the germline V gene are SQVTM and ANQGSEA. V was clipped by 7 bases and J by 0 bases; unmatched bases: 1. CDR3 DNA: TGCAGCGCTAGCGGAAGCACAGATACGCAGTATTTT. It codes for CSASGSTDTQYF.

The chain combines TRBV5-5 with TRBJ2-3, with 15 bases that match TRBD2. The germline V gene has CDR1 SGHKS and CDR2 YYEKEE (reference sequence). The CDR3 sequence is 15 residues long. Trimming removed 5 bases from V and 7 bases from J; junction bases left unmatched: 5. This CDR3 is CASSKGLAGGYTQYF. The CDR3 DNA reads TGTGCCAGCAGTAAGGGACTAGCGGGGGGATATACGCAGTATTTT.

This rearrangement joins TRBV2 to TRBJ1-1; no clear D. V shed 3 bases and J shed 5 bases, with 7 bases lying between them. Germline-derived CDR1 and CDR2 are SNHLY and FYNNEI. CDR3 length: 12 residues. CDR3 residues: CASSDGLTEAFF. CDR3 nucleotides: TGTGCCAGCAGTGACGGCCTTACTGAAGCTTTCTTT.

V is TRBV25-1 and J is TRBJ1-6; D unclear. The germline CDR1 and CDR2 sequences are MGHDK and SYGVNS. V gave up 2 bases and J gave up 7 bases, with 12 bases separating them. There are 15 residues in the CDR3. CDR3 DNA sequence: TGTGCCAGCAGTGAAGAGGCCAGGCCCAATTCACCCCTCCACTTT. Protein sequence: CASSEEARPNSPLHF.

V gene TRBV19 combines with J gene TRBJ2-1; 9 bases align to TRBD2. The V gene end was trimmed by 7 bases and the J gene end by 3 bases; junction bases not matched to a gene: 4. This CDR3 has 14 residues. CDR1 is LNHDA and CDR2 is SQIVND in the germline V gene (reference sequence). The CDR3 sequence is CASTIAGVYNEQFF. Written as DNA, the CDR3 is TGTGCCAGTACGATAGCGGGAGTCTACAATGAGCAGTTCTTC.

The chain couples TRBV7-2 to TRBJ2-7, with TRBD1 matching 7 bases. CDR1 is SGHTA and CDR2 is FQGNSA in the germline V gene. The V gene end was trimmed by 5 bases and the J gene end by 1 base; junction bases not matched to a gene: 5. The CDR3 consists of 14 residues. CDR3 nucleotides: TGTGCCAGCAGCCTCGGACAGGCTTCCTACGAGCAGTACTTC. This codes for CASSLGQASYEQYF.

This chain uses TRBV7-9 with TRBJ1-2, with TRBD1 matching over 8 bases. Germline loops: CDR1 SEHNR, CDR2 FQNEAQ (reference sequence). V lost 4 bases, J lost 8 bases, and 6 bases stayed unmatched. The CDR3 sequence is 13 residues long. The chain's CDR3 is CASSSNRGNGYTF. The CDR3 coding sequence is TGTGCCAGCAGCTCTAACAGGGGGAACGGCTACACCTTC.

The genes are TRBV11-2 and TRBJ2-5; 9 positions agree with TRBD1. The CDR3 consists of 16 residues. The V and J ends lost 6 bases and 5 bases, in that order; junction bases with no gene match: 13. In germline, CDR1 is SGHAT, CDR2 FQNNGV. This chain's CDR3 is CASRSQTTGGGETQYF. CDR3 in DNA: TGTGCCAGCAGATCACAAACCACAGGGGGCGGCGAGACCCAGTACTTC.

The CDR3 region is CASSYPWTSGGPLEQFF. The CDR3 bases are TGTGCCAGCAGTTACCCGTGGACTAGCGGGGGGCCCCTAGAGCAGTTCTTC. The chain combines TRBV6-2 or TRBV6-3 with TRBJ2-1; TRBD2 matches at 14 bases. This CDR3 is 17 amino acids long. The V and J ends lost 2 bases and 10 bases, in that order; junction bases with no gene match: 10. Germline V gives CDR1 MNHEY, CDR2 SVGEGT.